The 14 T cell receptor beta chains below all came from one sample that was sequenced in a study of T-cell memory formation after mild COVID-19. TCRdb processed the 5' RACE reads anew with MiXCR; each CDR3 protein has one entry. Of approximately 30,000 distinct CDR3 sequences listed, around 8% are singletons. The sequenced sample consisted of PBMCs or a T cell subset sorted from them (not recorded which). These receptors were taken from a man aged 18-30 years who had mild COVID-19 (a few samples of this study predate the infection). Cell type and time point are not known.

This clonotype was seen repeatedly, ten times or more. The V gene is TRBV4-1, the J gene TRBJ1-3, with D possibly TRBD1 on 5 matching bases. Deletions cut 1 base from V and 4 bases from J, with 11 bases between. Germline CDR1 reads MGHRA; CDR2 reads YSYEKL. This CDR3 region has 15 residues. The CDR3 nucleotides are TGCGCCAGCAGCCAAGTCACGGGGGGAGGAAACACCATATATTTT. It is translated as CASSQVTGGGNTIYF.

At least ten counts were recorded for this clonotype. V and J are TRBV5-1 and TRBJ2-5, with TRBD2 matching 15 bases. This CDR3 comprises 15 residues. J gave up 5 bases and V 2 bases, and 1 base lay outside the gene matches. Per the germline V gene, CDR1 is SGHRS and CDR2 is YFSETQ. The chain's CDR3 is CASSFGTSGGETQYF. The CDR3 DNA reads as TGCGCCAGCAGCTTTGGGACTAGCGGGGGGGAGACCCAGTACTTC. The whole variable domain, filled in from reference TRBV5-1 and TRBJ2-5, reads KAGVTQTPRYLIKTRGQQVTLSCSPISGHRSVSWYQQTPGQGLQFLFEYFSETQRNKGNFPGRFSGRQFSNSRSEMNVSTLELGDSALYLCASSFGTSGGETQYFGPGTRLLVL.

This clonotype was found many times. CDR3 protein: CASNIDREDGYTF. Here the CDR3 DNA reads TGTGCCAGCAACATCGACAGGGAGGATGGCTACACCTTC. This chain joins TRBV11-2 and TRBJ1-2; 7 bases align to TRBD1. J gave up 6 bases and V 7 bases, and 8 bases lay outside the gene matches. The CDR3 has 13 amino acids. Germline V lookup: CDR1 SGHAT, CDR2 FQNNGV.

This clonotype was observed at least ten times. The genes are TRBV19 and TRBJ2-2; tentative D call: TRBD1 (6 bases). V was shortened by 8 bases and J by 4 bases, with 8 bases between the two germline ends. This CDR3 has 12 residues. The germline CDR1 and CDR2 sequences are LNHDA and SQIVND (reference sequence). For the CDR3, the DNA is TGTGCCAGTTGGACAGCCACCGGGGAGCTGTTTTTT. Its protein is CASWTATGELFF. The full variable domain, completed using reference TRBV19 and TRBJ2-2, is DGGITQSPKYLFRKEGQNVTLSCEQNLNHDAMYWYRQDPGQGLRLIYYSQIVNDFQKGDIAEGYSVSREKKESFPLTVTSAQKNPTAFYLCASWTATGELFFGEGSRLTVL.

This clonotype came up many times. The chain combines TRBV24-1 with TRBJ2-2; D may be TRBD1 (6 bases). The V gene's germline CDR1 is KGHDR and CDR2 SFDVKD. This CDR3 spans 16 amino acids. V lost 0 bases to trimming and J lost 1 base, with 8 bases between them. The CDR3 bases are TGTGCCACCAGTGATTTGTTGGACAGGAACACCGGGGAGCTGTTTTTT. Translated: CATSDLLDRNTGELFF.

Remarks on this clonotype: At one boundary the junction diverges from the germline segment, which might be a read error. This chain links TRBV7-9 with TRBJ1-1, with a tentative D call TRBD1 (5 bases). Germline loops: CDR1 SEHNR, CDR2 FQNEAQ (reference sequence). The CDR3 covers 13 residues. As DNA, the CDR3 is TGTGCCAGCAGTTTAGACAGGAACACTGAAGCTTTCTTT. It specifies CASSLDRNTEAFF.

This clonotype occurred many times. The V gene is TRBV7-2, the J gene TRBJ2-7, with a possible D match to TRBD2 (7 bases). The CDR3 is made up of 15 amino acids. CDR1 and CDR2 (germline): SGHTA, FQGNSA. V lost 2 bases and J lost 4, with 15 bases in between. The CDR3 protein is CASSLRGASVYEQYF. CDR3 bases: TGTGCCAGCAGCTTACGGGGGGCTAGCGTGTACGAGCAGTACTTC.

In this sample, this clonotype turned up many times. J is TRBJ2-3 and V is TRBV7-2; no firm D call. CDR3 length: 13 residues. Germline assignment: CDR1 SGHTA and CDR2 FQGNSA. The V gene lost 5 bases and the J gene lost 3 bases, with 9 bases spanning the gap. CDR3 bases: TGTGCCAGCAGCAGCCCAGAGACAGATACGCAGTATTTT. Translating gives CASSSPETDTQYF.

This clonotype occurred many times. This chain connects TRBV20-1 to TRBJ2-3; 8 nucleotides line up with TRBD1. The V segment lost 5 bases and the J segment 4 bases; nucleotides outside the gene matches: 5. The CDR3 is 13 residues long. The V gene's germline CDR1 is DFQATT and CDR2 SNEGSKA (reference sequence). CDR3 region: CSAHGQGADTQYF. CDR3 sequence (DNA): TGCAGTGCTCACGGACAGGGCGCAGATACGCAGTATTTT.

This clonotype showed up many times. The chain couples TRBV7-9 to TRBJ1-2, with D tentatively TRBD1 (6 bases). The CDR3 has 16 amino acids. Looked up from germline, CDR1 is SEHNR and CDR2 is FQNEAQ (reference sequence). The V end lost 4 bases, the J end lost 4 bases, and 19 bases lay between the germline ends. The CDR3 DNA reads as TGTGCCAGCAGCTCCAAACGATGGGGGGCCGGCTATGGCTACACCTTC. This sequence encodes CASSSKRWGAGYGYTF.

The J gene is TRBJ2-1, the V gene TRBV4-3; a weak D match, TRBD2 (6 bases). The CDR3 totals 17 residues. The germline V and J ends were trimmed by 0 bases and 2 bases, with 14 bases remaining between them. The germline gives CDR1 LGHNA, CDR2 YSLEER. CDR3 sequence: CASSQEGDFYPYNEQFF. CDR3 coding DNA: TGCGCCAGCAGCCAAGAGGGGGACTTTTACCCCTACAATGAGCAGTTCTTC.

The V and J genes are TRBV5-4 and TRBJ1-1; TRBD1 agrees at 7 bases. The CDR3 contains 15 residues. The V and J ends lost 1 base and 8 bases, in that order; junction bases with no gene match: 11. Germline loops: CDR1 SGHNT, CDR2 YYREEE (reference sequence). CDR3 DNA: TGTGCCAGCAGCTTGTCTTGGACAGGTCCTAGAGAAGCTTTCTTT. Translating it yields CASSLSWTGPREAFF.

This clonotype was seen only a few times. The chain uses TRBV6-2 or TRBV6-3 and TRBJ1-1; maybe TRBD1 (5 bases). This CDR3 contains 13 residues. Trimming shortened V by 2 bases and J by 5 bases, and 9 bases separated the two germline ends. Germline V gene lookup returns CDR1 MNHEY and CDR2 SVGEGT. DNA for the CDR3: TGTGCCAGCAGTTACATCGGGGGGACTGAAGCTTTCTTT. Encoded protein: CASSYIGGTEAFF.

This clonotype was counted between two and nine times. In DNA, the CDR3 is TGTGCCAGCAGTTACGGGCCAGTATACACCGGGGAGCTGTTTTTT. Protein sequence: CASSYGPVYTGELFF. The chain has TRBV6-2 or TRBV6-3 and TRBJ2-2; D is unresolved. The germline V gene encodes CDR1 MNHEY and CDR2 SVGEGT. The CDR3 length is 15 residues. Between the trimmed V and J ends, which lost 2 bases and 3 bases, there was a span of 10 bases.